The 14 T cell receptor beta chains given below trace back to one sample, sequenced in a study of cytomegalovirus exposure and HLA in healthy donors. The PCR had 60 Vbeta and 13 Jbeta primers. The method was immunoSEQ multiplex PCR; TCRdb's version includes in-frame clones alone and lacks a portion of them. The data show approximately 150,000 clones, 77% seen once. Sequencing was performed on PBMCs. The source of these receptors is a woman younger than 45 in good health and CMV-seronegative.

This chain joins TRBV30 and TRBJ1-1, with 10 bases lining up with TRBD1. V lost 4 bases to trimming and J lost 3 bases; unmatched junction nucleotides: 8. Germline CDR1 GTSNPN, CDR2 SVGIG (reference sequence). The CDR3 spans 15 residues. CDR3 region: CAWNPGQGGDTEAFF. Written as DNA, the CDR3 is TGTGCCTGGAACCCAGGACAGGGGGGGGACACTGAAGCTTTCTTT.

The chain links TRBV2 to TRBJ1-6, with 8 bases that match TRBD1. The CDR3 length is 17 residues. From germline, CDR1 is SNHLY and CDR2 FYNNEI. J gave up 9 bases and V 7 bases, and 17 bases lay outside the gene matches. The CDR3 protein is CASKVGARTGFVSPLHF. CDR3 in DNA: TGTGCCAGCAAAGTGGGGGCGAGGACAGGGTTCGTTTCACCCCTCCACTTT.

V and J are TRBV15 and TRBJ2-5; maybe TRBD2 (6 bases). TRBJ2-7 explains the end of the DNA better; the J call may be wrong. Per germline, CDR1 LNHNV and CDR2 YYDKDF (reference sequence). This CDR3 is built from 14 residues. The CDR3 loop reads CATRSASEDYEQYF. CDR3 nucleotide sequence: TGTGCCACCCGAAGCGCTAGCGAAGACTACGAGCAGTACTTC.

This clone was observed once. The rearrangement links TRBV9 to TRBJ2-1, with 9 bases lining up with TRBD2. Germline V gene lookup returns CDR1 SGDLS and CDR2 YYNGEE. CDR3 size: 14 residues. J gave up 5 bases and V 4 bases, and 4 bases lay outside the gene matches. The chain's CDR3 is CASSLQRGDNEQFF. In nucleotides, the CDR3 is TGTGCCAGCAGCCTTCAGCGGGGGGACAATGAGCAGTTCTTC.

The count of this clone is one. The chain is built from TRBV9 and TRBJ1-5; possibly TRBD1 for D (6 bases). V was pared by 3 bases and J by 2 bases, with 9 bases between. CDR1 and CDR2 from the germline V gene are SGDLS and YYNGEE. This CDR3 region has 14 residues. The DNA of the CDR3 is TGTGCCAGCAGCGATCCAGGGGGCAATCAGCCCCAGCATTTT. Translation gives CASSDPGGNQPQHF.

The chain is built from TRBV2 and TRBJ2-5; 10 bases fit TRBD2. The CDR3 consists of 19 residues. After removal of 4 bases from V and 1 base from J, the junction contained 15 bases not matched to a gene. Germline lookup yields CDR1 SNHLY and CDR2 FYNNEI. The CDR3 region is CASSVGLAGGLYLQETQYF. Here the CDR3 DNA reads TGTGCCAGCAGTGTTGGTTTAGCGGGGGGCCTTTACCTCCAAGAGACCCAGTACTTC.

The chain uses TRBV14 and TRBJ1-1, with D perhaps matching TRBD1 (6 bases). The CDR3 loop spans 13 amino acids. V shed 4 bases and J shed 3 bases, with 9 bases lying between them. The germline gives CDR1 SGHDN, CDR2 FVKESK. The DNA of the CDR3 is TGTGCCAGCAGCCCCCAGGGGTACACTGAAGCTTTCTTT. It yields the protein CASSPQGYTEAFF.

For this clone: At one end the junction does not follow the germline gene, possibly because of a read error. J is TRBJ2-7 and V is TRBV9; possible D gene TRBD2, 5 bases. Looked up from germline, CDR1 is SGDLS and CDR2 is YYNGEE. The CDR3 length is 15 residues. The DNA for the CDR3 is TGTGCCAGCAGCGTAGGGAATGGGAGACTCTACAAGCAGTACTTC. Protein product: CASSVGNGRLYKQYF. The full variable domain, rest sourced from reference TRBV9 and TRBJ2-7, is DSGVTQTPKHLITATGQRVTLRCSPRSGDLSVYWYQQSLDQGLQFLIQYYNGEERAKGNILERFSAQQFPDLHSELNLSSLELGDSALYFCASSVGNGRLYKQYFGPGTRLTVT.

In this sample, this clone turned up a few times. J is TRBJ1-1 and V is TRBV15, with 8 bases fitting TRBD1. CDR1 is LNHNV and CDR2 is YYDKDF in the germline V gene (reference sequence). This CDR3 is built from 15 residues. The trim removed 0 bases at V and 5 bases at J, leaving 5 bases unmatched. Written as DNA, the CDR3 is TGTGCCACCAGCAGAGAGCAGGGGGCTGGTACTGAAGCTTTCTTT. Amino acid sequence: CATSREQGAGTEAFF.

The chain links TRBV4-2 to TRBJ2-1; TRBD2 might be the D (5 bases). Trimming removed 1 base from V and 0 bases from J, with 13 bases in between. Germline V CDR1 and CDR2: LGHNA, YNFKEQ. The CDR3 loop spans 17 amino acids. The CDR3 spells CASSQAWTSGSYNEQFF. CDR3 bases: TGTGCCAGCAGCCAAGCTTGGACCAGCGGCTCCTACAATGAGCAGTTCTTC.

The chain recombines TRBV14 with TRBJ2-1; TRBD2 agrees at 11 bases. Germline V CDR1 and CDR2: SGHDN, FVKESK. There are 17 residues in the CDR3. Germline trimming cut 5 bases from V and 4 bases from J; bases unmatched to any gene: 10. The CDR3 nucleotides read TGTGCCAGCAGCGACGGACTAGCGGGTGGAATTTACAATGAGCAGTTCTTC. Translating gives CASSDGLAGGIYNEQFF.

The J gene is TRBJ2-7, the V gene TRBV6-1; TRBD1 matches 7 bases. In germline, CDR1 is MNHNS, CDR2 SASEGT. The CDR3 sequence is 16 residues long. Trimming cost V 1 base and J 2 bases; bases outside gene matches: 8. The CDR3: CASSEGIRRGPYEQYF. The CDR3 DNA follows: TGTGCCAGCAGTGAAGGGATAAGAAGGGGGCCCTACGAGCAGTACTTC.

This clone has more than one count but fewer than ten. This chain joins TRBV6-1 and TRBJ2-7, with a weak D call TRBD1 (5 bases). The CDR3 runs 14 residues. V was pared by 5 bases and J by 3 bases, with 14 bases between. Per germline, CDR1 MNHNS and CDR2 SASEGT. This CDR3 is CASSFLDNRYEQYF. In DNA, the CDR3 is TGTGCCAGCAGTTTCTTGGACAACCGCTACGAGCAGTACTTC.

The gene calls are TRBV5-4 and TRBJ2-5, with 13 bases matching TRBD2. V dropped 4 bases and J dropped 4; count of bases not matched to a gene: 13. The CDR3 runs 18 residues. Germline loops: CDR1 SGHNT, CDR2 YYREEE (reference sequence). Here the CDR3 reads CASSVGFTSGRARETQYF. Written as DNA, the CDR3 is TGTGCCAGCAGCGTCGGATTTACTAGCGGGAGGGCCCGAGAGACCCAGTACTTC. The variable domain in full, with the rest retrieved from reference TRBV5-4 and TRBJ2-5, is ETGVTQSPTHLIKTRGQQVTLRCSSQSGHNTVSWYQQALGQGPQFIFQYYREEENGRGNFPPRFSGLQFPNYSSELNVNALELDDSALYLCASSVGFTSGRARETQYFGPGTRLLVL.